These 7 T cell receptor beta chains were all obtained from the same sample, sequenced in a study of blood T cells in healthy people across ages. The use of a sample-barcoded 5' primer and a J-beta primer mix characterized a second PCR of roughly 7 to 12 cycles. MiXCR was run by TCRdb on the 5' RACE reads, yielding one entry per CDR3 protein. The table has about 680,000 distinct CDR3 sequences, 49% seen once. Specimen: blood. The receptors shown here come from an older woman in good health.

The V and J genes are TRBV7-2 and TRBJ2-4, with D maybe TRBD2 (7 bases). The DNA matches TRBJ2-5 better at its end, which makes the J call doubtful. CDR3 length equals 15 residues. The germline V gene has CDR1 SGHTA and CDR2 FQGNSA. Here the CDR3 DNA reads TGTGCCAGCAGCTTATCGTTCCGGGGGGCAGAGACCCAGTACTTC. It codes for CASSLSFRGAETQYF.

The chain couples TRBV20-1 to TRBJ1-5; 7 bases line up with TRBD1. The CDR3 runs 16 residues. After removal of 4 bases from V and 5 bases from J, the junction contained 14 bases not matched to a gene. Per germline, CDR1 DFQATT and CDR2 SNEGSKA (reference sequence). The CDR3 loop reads CSAKTGSYSSDQPQHF. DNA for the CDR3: TGCAGTGCTAAGACAGGGAGCTACAGTAGTGATCAGCCCCAGCATTTT.

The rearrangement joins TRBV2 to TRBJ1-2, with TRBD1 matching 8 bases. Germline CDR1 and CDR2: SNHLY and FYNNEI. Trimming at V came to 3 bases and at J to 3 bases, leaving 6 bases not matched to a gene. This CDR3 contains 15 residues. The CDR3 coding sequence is TGTGCCAGCAGTGACTTTGACAGGGGAGACTATGGCTACACCTTC. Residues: CASSDFDRGDYGYTF.

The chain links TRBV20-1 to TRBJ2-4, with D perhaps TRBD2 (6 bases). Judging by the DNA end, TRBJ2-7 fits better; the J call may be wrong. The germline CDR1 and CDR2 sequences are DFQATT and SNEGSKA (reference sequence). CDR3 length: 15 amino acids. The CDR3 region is CSARPGRDSLYEQYF. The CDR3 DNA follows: TGCAGTGCTAGACCTGGGCGGGATAGCCTCTACGAGCAGTACTTC.

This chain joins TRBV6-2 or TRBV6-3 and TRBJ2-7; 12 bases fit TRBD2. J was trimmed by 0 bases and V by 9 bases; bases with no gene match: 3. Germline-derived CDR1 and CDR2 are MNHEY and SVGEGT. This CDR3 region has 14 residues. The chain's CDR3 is CARSTSGSSYEQYF. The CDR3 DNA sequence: TGTGCCAGATCGACTAGCGGGAGCTCCTACGAGCAGTACTTC.

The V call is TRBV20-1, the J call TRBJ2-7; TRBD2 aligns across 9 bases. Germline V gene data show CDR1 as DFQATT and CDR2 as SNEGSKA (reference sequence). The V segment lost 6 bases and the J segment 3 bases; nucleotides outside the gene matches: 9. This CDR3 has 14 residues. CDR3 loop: CSAPGLAQGYEQYF. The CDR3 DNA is TGCAGTGCCCCAGGACTAGCGCAGGGCTACGAGCAGTACTTC.

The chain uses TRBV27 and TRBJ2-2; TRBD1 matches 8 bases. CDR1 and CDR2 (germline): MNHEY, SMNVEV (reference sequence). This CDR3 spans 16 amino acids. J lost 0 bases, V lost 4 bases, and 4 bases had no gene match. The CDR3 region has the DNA TGTGCCAGCAGTTCCAGGGGGCGCGCGAACACCGGGGAGCTGTTTTTT. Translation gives CASSSRGRANTGELFF.